This T cell receptor beta chain was captured by sequencing in a study of blood T cell repertoires in COVID-19. Study-level information: PBMCs, B-cell-depleted T cells, or T cells provided the cDNA or gDNA that made up the material.

Sequencing was performed with immunoSEQ multiplex PCR; in TCRdb, only in-frame clones are kept and a portion is missing. This table holds some 180,000 clones, 85% to 90% found once. Sequenced sample: peripheral blood. This TCR was recovered from a man between 45 and 60 years old who had recovered from COVID-19.

DNA of the CDR3: TGTGCCAGCAGTTCCAGACTGACGGACACTGAAGCTTTCTTT. It is translated as CASSSRLTDTEAFF. The rearrangement joins TRBV27 to TRBJ1-1; D gene uncertain. From germline, CDR1 is MNHEY and CDR2 SMNVEV (reference sequence). The CDR3 covers 14 residues. Between the trimmed V and J ends, which lost 4 bases and 3 bases, there was a span of 12 bases.